The clone carrying this T cell receptor (beta chain) was recorded only once. These data belong to a study of identical twins. From the 5' RACE reads, TCRdb called clonotypes with MiXCR, one entry per CDR3 protein. The profile covers some 1,600,000 distinct CDR3 sequences, with around a third appearing a single time and over 0.25% taken by the ten largest. This CDR3 is 16 amino acids long. CDR1 and CDR2 from the germline V gene are SGHAT and FQNNGV. V lost 5 bases to trimming and J lost 4 bases, with 19 bases between them. V usage is TRBV11-2 and J usage is TRBJ2-3; D not certain. The receptor comes from a newborn girl in good health. Sequenced sample: cord blood. Here the CDR3 DNA reads TGTGCCAGCAGCCCGCGCCATGCAGGTCCCCCAGATACGCAGTATTTT. It encodes CASSPRHAGPPDTQYF.